The clone carrying this T cell receptor beta chain appeared many times. These data originate in a study of T cells after posttransplantation cyclophosphamide. Profiling relied on immunoSEQ multiplex PCR, and the TCRdb table lists in-frame clones only, not all of them. This repertoire holds tens of thousands of clones, and none appear only once. On the day of bone marrow donation, the related graft donor provided peripheral blood. The CDR3 has 15 residues. The V segment lost 8 bases and the J segment 8 bases; nucleotides outside the gene matches: 13. Germline V gene data show CDR1 as MNHEY and CDR2 as SMNVEV (reference sequence).

Source material: PBMCs. This chain connects TRBV27 to TRBJ2-1, with 9 bases that match TRBD2. This TCR was recovered from a man aged 40-49 years in good health, CMV-negative, and a related stem cell transplant donor. In DNA, the CDR3 is TGTGCCAGCTGGGCAGCGGGGGGCCTCTGGGATGAGCAGTTCTTC. As protein: CASWAAGGLWDEQFF.